What follows are 8 T cell receptor beta chains derived from one specimen sequenced in a study of human T cells and chemical hapten exposure. The time point is: pre-sensitization, week 0. The treatment: therapeutic diphenylcyclopropenone sensitization with weekly scalp DPC. In TCRdb, the RACE reads were re-called with MiXCR into one record per CDR3 protein. The sample has a few hundred thousand distinct CDR3 sequences, about 9.4% seen once. The sequences come from whole blood, collected in connection with sensitization to the hapten diphenylcyclopropenone (DPC). The origin of the receptors is a woman between 35 and 50 years old with alopecia areata. Some clones in this sample may be carry-over from other donors' samples.

The rearrangement joins TRBV6-2 or TRBV6-3 to TRBJ2-2; D not certain. CDR3 size: 14 residues. CDR1 and CDR2 from the germline V gene are MNHEY and SVGEGT. Between the trimmed V and J ends, which lost 9 bases and 0 bases, there was a span of 11 bases. CDR3: CARSADANTGELFF. CDR3 nucleotide sequence: TGTGCCAGGTCCGCAGACGCGAACACCGGGGAGCTGTTTTTT.

This clonotype showed up just a few times. CDR3 amino acids: CASSSGAGTSYNEQFF. The CDR3 DNA reads as TGTGCCAGCAGTTCAGGCGCGGGTACCTCCTACAATGAGCAGTTCTTC. The rearrangement links TRBV7-6 to TRBJ2-1, with TRBD2 as a possible D gene (5 bases). In germline, CDR1 is SGHVS, CDR2 FNYEAQ. This CDR3 has 16 amino acids. V was trimmed by 6 bases and J by 0 bases, leaving 15 bases between them.

The chain recombines TRBV29-1 with TRBJ2-5, with D tentatively TRBD2 (5 bases). Trimming took 5 bases from V and 2 from J, leaving 18 bases between them. The CDR3 runs 15 residues. Germline V gene sequence: CDR1 SQVTM, CDR2 ANQGSEA. The CDR3 coding sequence is TGCAGCGTTCCCGGTGAGACGGACTTTCAAGAGACCCAGTACTTC. Residues: CSVPGETDFQETQYF. Variable domain in full (rest from reference TRBV29-1 and TRBJ2-5): SAVISQKPSRDICQRGTSLTIQCQVDSQVTMMFWYRQQPGQSLTLIATANQGSEATYESGFVIDKFPISRPNLTFSTLTVSNMSPEDSSIYLCSVPGETDFQETQYFGPGTRLLVL.

This clonotype was recorded a few times. The chain has TRBV29-1 and TRBJ2-5, with D perhaps being TRBD1 or TRBD2 (5 bases each). Germline values: CDR1 SQVTM, CDR2 ANQGSEA. This CDR3 has 14 amino acids. Trimming removed 3 bases from V and 4 bases from J, with 15 bases in between. The CDR3 region is CSVELLRDRETQYF. In nucleotides, the CDR3 is TGCAGCGTTGAGTTGTTACGGGACCGAGAGACCCAGTACTTC.

Only a few counts were recorded for this clonotype. The CDR3 reads CASSRGSRAYNEQFF. CDR3 coding DNA: TGTGCCAGCAGCCGCGGGAGTCGCGCCTACAATGAGCAGTTCTTC. V usage is TRBV7-2 and J usage is TRBJ2-1, with 7 bases identical to TRBD2. Germline lookup yields CDR1 SGHTA and CDR2 FQGNSA. The CDR3 spans 15 residues. The junction had 6 bases not matched to a gene; V was cut back by 5 bases and J by 2 bases.

This clonotype showed up just a few times. The V gene is TRBV5-1, the J gene TRBJ2-1, with D tentatively TRBD2 (6 bases). CDR1 and CDR2 (germline): SGHRS, YFSETQ. V was trimmed by 1 base and J by 0 bases, leaving 11 bases between them. The CDR3 loop spans 16 amino acids. The CDR3 spells CASSLRAGSSYNEQFF. For the CDR3, the DNA is TGCGCCAGCAGCTTGAGGGCGGGAAGCTCCTACAATGAGCAGTTCTTC. The full variable domain, in which reference TRBV5-1 and TRBJ2-1 provide the parts outside the CDR3, is KAGVTQTPRYLIKTRGQQVTLSCSPISGHRSVSWYQQTPGQGLQFLFEYFSETQRNKGNFPGRFSGRQFSNSRSEMNVSTLELGDSALYLCASSLRAGSSYNEQFFGPGTRLTVL.

This clonotype has at least ten counts. The genes are TRBV6-2 or TRBV6-3 and TRBJ2-1; D remains ambiguous. CDR3 size: 12 residues. Trimming took 4 bases from V and 9 from J, leaving 10 bases between them. Per the germline V gene, CDR1 is MNHEY and CDR2 is SVGEGT. Here the CDR3 reads CASSSIGREQFF. The CDR3 nucleotides are TGTGCCAGCAGTTCGATTGGACGTGAGCAGTTCTTC.

The gene calls are TRBV5-6 and TRBJ1-6, with D possibly TRBD1 on 5 matching bases. Germline lookup yields CDR1 SGHDT and CDR2 YYEEEE. The CDR3 totals 15 residues. Trimming shortened V by 0 bases and J by 6 bases, and 10 bases separated the two germline ends. The DNA for the CDR3 is TGTGCCAGCAGCTTGGTCCGGGACCCTAATTCACCCCTCCACTTT. Its protein is CASSLVRDPNSPLHF.